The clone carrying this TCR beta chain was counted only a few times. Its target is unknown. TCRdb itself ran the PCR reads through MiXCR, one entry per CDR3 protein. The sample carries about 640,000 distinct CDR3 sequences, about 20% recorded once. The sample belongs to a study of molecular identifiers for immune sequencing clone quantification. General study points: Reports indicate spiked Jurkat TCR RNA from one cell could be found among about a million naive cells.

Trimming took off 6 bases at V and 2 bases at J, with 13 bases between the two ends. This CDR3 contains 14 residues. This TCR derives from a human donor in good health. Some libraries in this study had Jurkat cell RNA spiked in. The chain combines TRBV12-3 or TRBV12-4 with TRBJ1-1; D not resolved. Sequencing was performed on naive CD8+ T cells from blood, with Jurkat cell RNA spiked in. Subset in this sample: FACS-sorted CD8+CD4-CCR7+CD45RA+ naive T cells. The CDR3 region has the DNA TGTGCCAGCAGCGAAACAATTAGAAACACTGAAGCTTTCTTT. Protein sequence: CASSETIRNTEAFF.